This T cell receptor (beta chain) comes out of a study of cytomegalovirus exposure and HLA in healthy donors. Here immunoSEQ multiplex PCR was the method, and the copy in TCRdb shows in-frame clones only, minus some. The table shows 150,000 to 180,000 clones, with 85% to 90% occurring only once. The germline V gene has CDR1 MDHEN and CDR2 SYDVKM. V lost 11 bases to trimming and J lost 6 bases; unmatched junction nucleotides: 9. This CDR3 is 13 amino acids long. This clone is a singleton in its sample. Its target is not known. Study results and caveats: The authors listed around 150 TCR beta chains as cytomegalovirus-associated.

This TCR came from a human donor in good health. The V call is TRBV28, the J call TRBJ1-1; TRBD1 matches at 10 bases. Sequencing was carried out using PBMCs. In DNA form, the CDR3 reads TGTGCCGGGGGACAGGGGATGCGCGCTGAAGCTTTCTTT. Protein product: CAGGQGMRAEAFF.